This entry describes one T cell receptor (beta chain). The antigen remains undetermined. Alongside a J-beta primer mix, a sample-barcoded 5' primer served in a second PCR lasting about 7 to 12 cycles. MiXCR was run by TCRdb on the 5' RACE reads, yielding one entry per CDR3 protein. The data contain about 640,000 distinct CDR3 sequences, roughly 50% of them singletons. The sample is drawn from a study of blood T cells in healthy people across ages. Notes on the study in general: Among T cells, TCR beta diversity per million cells dropped roughly linearly as age rose.

This TCR came from a man between 60 and 75 years old in good health. Sequencing input: blood.

Here the CDR3 DNA reads TGTGCCAGCAGTTACTCCCCAAGGGCAGGGGGACAAGAGACCCAGTACTTC. The encoded protein is CASSYSPRAGGQETQYF. The gene calls are TRBV6-5 and TRBJ2-5; 7 bases line up with TRBD1. The CDR3 runs to 17 residues. Looked up from germline, CDR1 is MNHEY and CDR2 is SVGAGI. Losses at the gene ends were 0 bases for V and 2 bases for J; bases not matched to a gene: 9.